The 3 T cell receptor beta chains given below trace back to one sample, sequenced in a study of human T cells and chemical hapten exposure (dated by TCRdb to about 2021). In light of the paper, this sample's time point label describes: pre-sensitization, week 0. This specimen's treatment or condition label, interpreted: therapeutic diphenylcyclopropenone sensitization with weekly scalp DPC. Receptor amplification or capture employed RACE. Sequencing used a NextSeq 500. TCRdb reran the public reads through fastp at Q25 and MiXCR, keeping productive beta chains. A single entry per CDR3 protein holds the most common genes and DNA from its merged rows. This sample has fewer than 350,000 distinct CDR3 sequences in its table, and roughly 8% of those were observed once. Of the sample, around 1.2% is held by the ten largest clones. The sample consisted of whole blood, taken in connection with sensitization to the hapten diphenylcyclopropenone (DPC). These receptors originate from a man in his late teens or twenties with alopecia areata. Some clones in this sample may be carry-over from other donors' samples.

The gene calls are TRBV14 and TRBJ1-2; 7 positions match TRBD1. CDR1 and CDR2 (germline): SGHDN, FVKESK. CDR3 size: 16 residues. V shed 2 bases, J shed 7 bases, and the junction held 13 bases outside the gene matches. DNA for the CDR3: TGTGCCAGCAGCCAAATGGACAGGAATATTGGCAGTGGCTACACCTTC. Protein product: CASSQMDRNIGSGYTF. Together with reference TRBV14 and TRBJ1-2, the CDR3 gives the full variable domain: EAGVTQFPSHSVIEKGQTVTLRCDPISGHDNLYWYRRVMGKEIKFLLHFVKESKQDESGMPNNRFLAERTGGTYSTLKVQPAELEDSGVYFCASSQMDRNIGSGYTFGSGTRLTVV.

This clonotype occurred a few times. V is TRBV2 and J is TRBJ1-1; maybe TRBD1 (6 bases). Germline V lookup: CDR1 SNHLY, CDR2 FYNNEI. The ends were cut back, 4 bases at V and 7 bases at J, with 16 bases in the middle. There are 14 residues in the CDR3. This chain's CDR3 is CASSAGGRFDEAFF. The CDR3 DNA follows: TGTGCCAGCAGTGCCGGGGGGCGCTTTGATGAAGCTTTCTTT. Based on the CDR3 plus reference TRBV2 and TRBJ1-1, the full variable domain is EPEVTQTPSHQVTQMGQEVILRCVPISNHLYFYWYRQILGQKVEFLVSFYNNEISEKSEIFDDQFSVERPDGSNFTLKIRSTKLEDSAMYFCASSAGGRFDEAFFGQGTRLTVV.

The chain has TRBV6-5 and TRBJ2-7; tentatively, D is TRBD2 (5 bases). Germline V gene lookup returns CDR1 MNHEY and CDR2 SVGAGI. The CDR3 spans 15 residues. Trimming removed 2 bases from V and 6 bases from J, with 17 bases in between. The CDR3: CASSYDGIGSREQYF. The DNA of the CDR3 is TGTGCCAGCAGTTACGACGGGATCGGGTCTCGCGAGCAGTACTTC.